Below are 13 T cell receptor beta chains sequenced from a single sample in a study of a mutant IDH1 vaccine in newly diagnosed glioma. Which antigens these TCRs recognize remains unknown. Noted time point: week 23, last vaccination. In the vaccine, a single dose held 300 ug of the mutant IDH1 20-mer peptide, along with topical imiquimod. Here immunoSEQ multiplex PCR was the method, and the copy in TCRdb shows in-frame clones only, minus some. The sample contains about 54,000 clones, around 80% of which appear only once. Specimen: PBMCs, collected from a glioma patient whose treatment included an IDH1 peptide vaccine. The receptors here all came from a man aged 35 to 55 with glioma.

The V call is TRBV4-1, the J call TRBJ2-3; 7 positions agree with TRBD1. This CDR3 contains 15 residues. The V gene's germline CDR1 is MGHRA and CDR2 YSYEKL. V was clipped by 2 bases and J by 4 bases; unmatched bases: 6. The CDR3 DNA follows: TGCGCCAGCAGCCAAAGGGGAACAGGGGCAGATACGCAGTATTTT. It codes for CASSQRGTGADTQYF.

This chain connects TRBV7-6 to TRBJ2-7; 11 nucleotides match TRBD1. The J segment lost 4 bases and the V segment lost 4 bases, leaving 12 bases of the junction unmatched. Germline V gene lookup returns CDR1 SGHVS and CDR2 FNYEAQ. The CDR3 sequence is 17 residues long. CDR3 residues: CASSSGTGGSGWYEQYF. DNA for the CDR3: TGTGCCAGCAGCTCCGGGACAGGGGGAAGCGGGTGGTACGAGCAGTACTTC.

V usage is TRBV7-9 and J usage is TRBJ2-7, with D possibly being TRBD1 or TRBD2 (5 bases each). The CDR3 covers 13 residues. Per germline, CDR1 SEHNR and CDR2 FQNEAQ (reference sequence). V gave up 5 bases and J gave up 6 bases, with 14 bases separating them. CDR3 sequence: CASSREGRSEQYF. The CDR3 bases are TGTGCCAGCAGCCGAGAGGGACGGAGCGAGCAGTACTTC.

The chain joins TRBV19 to TRBJ2-7; 7 bases fit TRBD1. This CDR3 has 13 residues. The V segment lost 9 bases and the J segment 5 bases; nucleotides outside the gene matches: 10. The V gene's germline CDR1 is LNHDA and CDR2 SQIVND (reference sequence). The CDR3 bases are TGTGCCAGCGGAACAGGGGTGGGCAACGAGCAGTACTTC. Its protein product is CASGTGVGNEQYF.

The chain has TRBV7-9 and TRBJ2-3; D might be TRBD1 (7 bases). The CDR3 is 15 amino acids. From germline, CDR1 is SEHNR and CDR2 FQNEAQ (reference sequence). Trimming cost V 7 bases and J 0 bases, with 14 bases left between them. CDR3 sequence (DNA): TGTGCCAGCAACTCAGGGGGGTTCAGCACAGATACGCAGTATTTT. It codes for CASNSGGFSTDTQYF.

The chain joins TRBV5-6 to TRBJ1-2; 8 bases line up with TRBD1. The CDR3 loop spans 15 amino acids. CDR1 and CDR2 (germline): SGHDT, YYEEEE. Trimming cost V 5 bases and J 5 bases; bases outside gene matches: 11. The CDR3 nucleotides read TGTGCCAGCAGACCTACGGACAGGGCTTTGTATGGCTACACCTTC. It specifies CASRPTDRALYGYTF.

Written as DNA, the CDR3 is TGCGCCAGCAGCCAAGTACCGGGAGAGAGCTATGGCTACACCTTC. This encodes CASSQVPGESYGYTF. The chain is built from TRBV4-1 and TRBJ1-2; D unclear. CDR3 length: 15 amino acids. CDR1 and CDR2 from the germline V gene are MGHRA and YSYEKL. With 1 base removed from V and 4 bases from J, the gap between germline ends came to 13 bases.

The V gene is TRBV7-9, the J gene TRBJ1-2; 12 bases map to TRBD1. Germline-derived CDR1 and CDR2 are SEHNR and FQNEAQ (reference sequence). J lost 5 bases, V lost 1 base, and 2 bases had no gene match. The CDR3 covers 15 residues. Here the CDR3 DNA reads TGTGCCAGCAGCTTAGGGGACAGGGGGCAGTATGGCTACACCTTC. This sequence encodes CASSLGDRGQYGYTF.

V usage is TRBV7-8 and J usage is TRBJ1-6; D may be TRBD1 (5 bases). CDR1 SGHVS and CDR2 FQNEAQ come from the germline V gene. V lost 5 bases and J 7 bases, leaving 12 bases between the germline ends. The CDR3 has 14 residues. The CDR3 DNA follows: TGTGCCAGCAGCACCGACGGGGGGAATTCACCCCTCCACTTT. It is translated as CASSTDGGNSPLHF.

This clone is classed as medium-sized. V and J are TRBV7-6 and TRBJ2-7; D is possibly TRBD1 (5 bases). Germline V gene lookup returns CDR1 SGHVS and CDR2 FNYEAQ. V was cut by 0 bases and J by 3 bases, with 12 bases left in between. There are 15 residues in the CDR3. The CDR3 is CASSLADTSFYEQYF. CDR3 coding DNA: TGTGCCAGCAGCTTAGCGGACACCTCCTTCTACGAGCAGTACTTC. Supplemented by reference TRBV7-6 and TRBJ2-7, the full variable domain reads GAGVSQSPRYKVTKRGQDVALRCDPISGHVSLYWYRQALGQGPEFLTYFNYEAQQDKSGLPNDRFSAERPEGSISTLTIQRTEQRDSAMYRCASSLADTSFYEQYFGPGTRLTVT.

The chain has TRBV7-6 and TRBJ2-5, with D hard to call. V lost 1 base and J lost 6, with 21 bases in between. Germline V lookup: CDR1 SGHVS, CDR2 FNYEAQ. This CDR3 has 17 amino acids. DNA of the CDR3: TGTGCCAGCAGCTTAGTTGGGCTAGACGTTTCGTTGAAGACCCAGTACTTC. It specifies CASSLVGLDVSLKTQYF. The full variable domain, with the rest looked up from reference TRBV7-6 and TRBJ2-5, is GAGVSQSPRYKVTKRGQDVALRCDPISGHVSLYWYRQALGQGPEFLTYFNYEAQQDKSGLPNDRFSAERPEGSISTLTIQRTEQRDSAMYRCASSLVGLDVSLKTQYFGPGTRLLVL.

This sequence joins TRBV5-4 and TRBJ2-7, with D possibly being TRBD1 or TRBD2 (7 bases each). V was cut by 4 bases and J by 2 bases, with 16 bases left in between. CDR3 length: 15 amino acids. CDR1 is SGHNT, CDR2 YYREEE, per germline (reference sequence). CDR3 sequence reads: CASSPGRGGPYEQYF. In DNA, the CDR3 is TGTGCCAGCAGCCCCGGCAGGGGGGGACCCTACGAGCAGTACTTC.

There are a few counts of this clone. The rearrangement links TRBV9 to TRBJ1-1; maybe TRBD1 (5 bases). This CDR3 spans 13 amino acids. V was cut by 3 bases and J by 1 base, with 7 bases left in between. The germline CDR1 and CDR2 sequences are SGDLS and YYNGEE. The CDR3 DNA follows: TGTGCCAGCAGCGAGCAGGGGAACACTGAAGCTTTCTTT. It yields the protein CASSEQGNTEAFF.